This paragraph reports one T cell receptor (beta chain). This receptor's antigen is unknown. No base quality values were provided; no much bigger clone lies one nucleotide off. The data stem from a study of cytomegalovirus exposure and HLA in healthy donors listed by TCRdb under 2017. Regarding the research as a whole: According to an earlier analysis of 450 to 650 of the donors, some 170 million T cells yielded 117 million unique TCR beta sequences and around 280 Gb of sequence data. An early release covering roughly 600 HLA-typed donors comprised 250 to 350 gigabases of sequencing data and 65 million to 100 million unique TCR sequences. The genetic ancestry cluster associated with self-reported Caucasian donors included 81% of the 350 to 500 genotyped donors. The study aimed to test whether signatures of past pathogen exposure could be identified by cataloging public T cell receptors. The T cell repertoires of some 700 subjects were profiled by immunosequencing and related to cytomegalovirus serostatus. A separate validation cohort of 100 to 150 different subjects was used in addition to the approximately 700-subject first cohort. The study combined high-throughput TCR immunosequencing, statistical association of individual TCRs with disease status, and machine learning to predict cytomegalovirus infection status. In a later analysis, previously published TCR beta repertoires from more than 500 donors were re-analyzed and high-resolution HLA genotyping was added so that TCR occurrence patterns could be studied. The later analysis used no new phenotypic data to find candidate immune exposures, relying instead on TCR beta sequences and their occurrence across donors. To decide whether each TCR beta V gene segment behaved as functional or pseudogenic, an earlier analysis of nearly 600 of the donors relied on high-throughput TCR beta sequencing. Donor age, sex, ethnicity and CMV serostatus were compiled together with the repertoire data. In a later genetic analysis, genome-wide SNP genotypes for about three fifths of the roughly 670 donors were used, and that subset was treated as a discovery cohort. All discovery cohort repertoires had been generated on a single sequencing platform. Class I and class II HLA loci were covered by the typing at four-digit resolution. The number of typed donors differed by locus: roughly 629-630 for A, B, C, DRB1 and DQB1; 522 for DQA1; approximately 600 for DPA1; and roughly 450 for DPB1. Several DR-DQ haplotypes were handled as single units for association and clustering because linkage in the cohort was strong. Among some 410 genotyped donors of the cohort, an average of 235,054 unique TCR beta nucleotide sequences were sequenced per donor, around 20% of them non-productive.

Library creation used the immunoSEQ multiplex PCR assay. A mixture of 60 forward primers for TCR Vbeta segments and 13 reverse primers for TCR Jbeta segments was used in the multiplex PCR. Amplification of the CDR3 region of rearranged TCR beta genes was performed with a multiplex PCR assay on genomic DNA. On the Illumina HiSeq System, the amplified TCR beta libraries were sequenced as 87-base-pair reads. The paper's data handling went like this. Across the 670 or so repertoires, a later analysis counted around 80 million unique TCR beta chains, roughly 11 million of which were shared by at least two donors. To remove PCR and sequencing errors, raw reads were error-corrected and collapsed into unique sequences using a nearest-neighbor algorithm that merged closely related sequences. V, D and J gene segments were assigned by aligning CDR3 sequences to IMGT reference sequences. For a sequence to be retained, at least a six-nucleotide match to both a V gene segment and a J gene segment was required. A rearrangement was called productive if the CDR3 had no stop codons and remained in frame with V and J, and every other rearrangement was called non-productive. CDR3 was defined by IMGT convention, running from the second conserved V-encoded cysteine to the conserved J-encoded phenylalanine. The earlier analysis of a few hundred of the donors excluded sequences that lacked an unambiguous match to a single V gene segment. In an earlier analysis of several hundred of the donors, V segments were called functional above 56.7% productive rearrangements and were called segregating when the between-donor standard deviation exceeded 5%. A statistical classification framework was developed to diagnose cytomegalovirus status using the catalog of TCR beta chain sequences. In a later analysis, V and J genes were assigned by comparing TCR nucleotide sequences against IMGT/GENE-DB human TR gene sequences. Using the TCRdist pipeline, a later analysis assigned CDR3 sequences along with most-parsimonious VDJ recombination scenarios. In a later analysis, each TCR beta chain was defined by its CDR3 amino acid sequence together with its V-gene family, and reads lacking a unique V-gene family were excluded. In a later analysis, around 650 highly shared, low-generation-probability nucleotide sequences were removed to address suspected cross-contamination and a sequencing artifact. In a later analysis, a clonal expansion index was calculated for each public chain from normalized within-repertoire ranks of inferred template counts. In a later analysis, generation probabilities were computed using a VDJ recombination model fitted to out-of-frame rearrangements, and the results were checked against IGoR. In a later analysis, TCR-TCR, TCR-HLA and TCR-CMV co-occurrence was scored with hypergeometric tests, and a repertoire-size bias correction was applied to TCR pairs. False discovery rates were estimated in a later analysis by permuting HLA or CMV assignments 20 times. In a later analysis, co-occurring TCRs were grouped using DBSCAN, and TCRdist sequence similarity was added for clustering within HLA-allele-positive subsets. Repertoires with fewer than 30,000 or more than 120,000 public chains were left out of co-occurrence clustering, as were a handful of repertoires with anomalous nucleotide sharing. Entries here come from immuneACCESS through TCRdb and include only in-frame sequences with V and J called. Some clones fail to appear in such tables; in the studies checked, an unresolved V gene covers under half of the shortfall, and the cause of the remainder is unknown. V and J calls plus clone size are reproduced from that table; the DNA served to infer D and trimming. Within this sample are under 200,000 clones, with approximately 86% of them counted one time only. The top ten constitute around 0.3% of the sample.

The cohort was made up of around 720 healthy bone marrow donors. Cohort members were all nominally healthy when sampled, although unrecorded immune exposures were likely present. The donor tested CMV seronegative and was one of the 352 seronegative cohort members. A peripheral blood sample was provided by each donor, and peripheral blood mononuclear cells were used for TCR beta sequencing. The Qiagen DNeasy Blood Extraction Kit was used to extract genomic DNA from the blood cell samples. The germline V gene yields SGHTA for CDR1 and FQGTGA for CDR2. A distance of 10 bases separates the germline ends of V and J, which lose 5 bases and 3 bases respectively. The cysteine opens and the phenylalanine closes a CDR3 of 13 amino acids. Of all the DNA, just the CDR3 is kept, 39 bases in frame from base 1. Study-wide findings and limitations: Roughly uniform sequencing depth across donors was assumed in presence/absence analyses, although this assumption may not hold. Most TCR sequences were seen in very few donors, while some public TCRs were found in many individuals. Correlated functional status among segregating V segments might be attributable to linkage disequilibrium, but an unknown experimental factor could not be ruled out. The sequencing pipeline was judged likely to have produced a cluster of highly shared sequence variants as a technical artifact. According to a later analysis, parvovirus B19, influenza, CMV and Epstein-Barr virus appeared linked to several top co-occurrence clusters. Compared with the roughly 600-donor mean, donors in an Asian-associated ancestry cluster had fewer N-insertions in productive TCRs, according to a later genetic analysis. In the study, about 150 TCR beta chains were listed as associated with cytomegalovirus. The classifier was reported to diagnose cytomegalovirus status with high specificity and sensitivity in both the original cohort and the validation cohort. A later genetic analysis associated a missense DCLRE1C variant with V-gene and J-gene trimming of TCR beta chains, and an independent cohort replicated the association. In vitro tests confirmed that three of the cytomegalovirus-associated TCR beta chains recognize cytomegalovirus antigens. According to the authors, the approach could potentially be generalized to other disease states and immunological phenotypes. Only TCR beta chains were sequenced in this cohort, and the absence of alpha or paired-chain data limited detectable features. In a later analysis, most CMV-associated TCR beta chains were found to appear HLA-restricted, with HLA associations seemingly driven largely by CMV exposure. A further reported finding was that TCR beta sequences accurately predicted the HLA-A and HLA-B alleles for most subjects in the first cohort. Because HLA typing was unavailable for some donors at each locus, only the typed subset was used in association tests. When HLA alleles, especially DR and DQ, strongly co-occurred, attributing TCR associations to individual alleles was difficult. Some IMGT-functional V segments, including TRBV6-2 and TRBV6-3, could not be told apart with the 87-base-pair reads, so those segments were excluded. At a false discovery rate of 0.05, a later analysis linked 16,000 or so TCR beta sequences to specific HLA alleles. Fewer than 20 rarely observed V segments, including chromosome 9 orphons, were excluded from the earlier analysis of approximately 500 of the donors because counts were too low. In a later analysis, HLA-associated TCR beta chains were found to be more clonally expanded and to have lower generation probabilities than equally common non-associated chains. In a later analysis, the rate of TCR association differed among HLA loci, with DRB1 alleles having the most associated TCRs and HLA-C alleles having the fewest. In an earlier analysis of approximately 590 of the donors, most TCR beta V segments appeared in productive rearrangements about 87% or about 30% of the time, broadly matching IMGT annotations. CMV serostatus was the only immune exposure information available for the cohort.

This chain is built from TRBV7-3 and TRBJ1-1, with no D gene named confidently. The source of this sequence is a woman aged 25 to 45 in good health and CMV-seronegative. Sample: PBMCs. In nucleotide form, the sequence is TGTGCCAGCAGCCGGGATCGTCACACTGAAGCTTTCTTT. This sequence encodes CASSRDRHTEAFF.